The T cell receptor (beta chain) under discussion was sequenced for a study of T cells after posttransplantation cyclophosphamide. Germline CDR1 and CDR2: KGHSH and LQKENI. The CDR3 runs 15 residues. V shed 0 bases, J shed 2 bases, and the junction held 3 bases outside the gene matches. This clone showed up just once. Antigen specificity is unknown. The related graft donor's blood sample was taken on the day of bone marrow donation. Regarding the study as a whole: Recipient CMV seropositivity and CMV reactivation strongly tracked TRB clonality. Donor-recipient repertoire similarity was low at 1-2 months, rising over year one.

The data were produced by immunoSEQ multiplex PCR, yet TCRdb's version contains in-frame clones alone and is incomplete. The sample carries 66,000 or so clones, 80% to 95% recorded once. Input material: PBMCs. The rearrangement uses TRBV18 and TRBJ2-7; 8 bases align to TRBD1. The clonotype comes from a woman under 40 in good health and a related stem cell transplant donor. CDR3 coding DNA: TGTGCCAGCTCACCACCGTCAGGGGGCCCCTACGAGCAGTACTTC. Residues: CASSPPSGGPYEQYF.